This T cell receptor (beta chain) was identified during a study of T cell responses to AZD1222 COVID-19 vaccine. Turning to the study itself: It was second doses at about 4 or about 12 weeks that were pooled.

Per germline, CDR1 LGHDT and CDR2 YNNKEL (reference sequence). The CDR3 totals 16 residues. With V trimmed by 1 base and J by 8 bases, 8 bases remained unmatched. The repertoire was sequenced with immunoSEQ multiplex PCR; TCRdb's copy has only in-frame clones and lacks some. The repertoire includes about 140,000 clones, approximately 89% of them detected once, and roughly 4.7% sits in the top ten. V and J are TRBV3-1 (or the pseudogene TRBV3-2) and TRBJ1-4; 9 nucleotides align to TRBD1. The receptor was derived from an adult in good health. The sample here was peripheral blood, taken on day 0 of AZD1222 vaccination. The CDR3 DNA follows: TGTGCCAGCAGCCAAGGGGCCGGGACAGGGCCCGAAAAACTGTTTTTT. This gives the protein CASSQGAGTGPEKLFF.